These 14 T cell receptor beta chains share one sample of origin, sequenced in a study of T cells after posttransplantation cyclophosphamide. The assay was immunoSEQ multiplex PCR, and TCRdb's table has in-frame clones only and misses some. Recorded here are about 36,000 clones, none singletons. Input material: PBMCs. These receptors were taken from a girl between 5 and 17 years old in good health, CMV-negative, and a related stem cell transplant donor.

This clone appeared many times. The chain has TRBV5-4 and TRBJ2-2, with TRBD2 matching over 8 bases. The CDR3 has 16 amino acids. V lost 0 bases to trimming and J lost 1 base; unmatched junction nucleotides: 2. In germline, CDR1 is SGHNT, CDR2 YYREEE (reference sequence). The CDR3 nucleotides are TGTGCCAGCAGCTTGGGGCTAGCGGGGAACACCGGGGAGCTGTTTTTT. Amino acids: CASSLGLAGNTGELFF.

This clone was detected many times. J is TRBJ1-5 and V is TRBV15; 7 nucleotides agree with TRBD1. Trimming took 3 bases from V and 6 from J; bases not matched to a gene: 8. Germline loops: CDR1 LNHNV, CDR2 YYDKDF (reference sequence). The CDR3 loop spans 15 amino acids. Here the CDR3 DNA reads TGTGCCACCAGCAGTAAGAGACAGGGCTCTCAGCCCCAGCATTTT. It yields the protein CATSSKRQGSQPQHF.

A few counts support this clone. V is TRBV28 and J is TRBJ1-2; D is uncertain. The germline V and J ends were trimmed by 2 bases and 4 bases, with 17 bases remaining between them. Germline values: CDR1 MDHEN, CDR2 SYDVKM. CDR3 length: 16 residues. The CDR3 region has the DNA TGTGCCAGCAGTTTACTAAGGGAGGCGCCAATCTATGGCTACACCTTC. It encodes CASSLLREAPIYGYTF.

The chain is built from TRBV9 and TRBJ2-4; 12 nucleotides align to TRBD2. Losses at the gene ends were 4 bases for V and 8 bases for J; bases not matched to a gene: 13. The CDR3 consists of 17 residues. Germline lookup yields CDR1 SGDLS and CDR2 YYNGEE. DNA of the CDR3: TGTGCCAGCAGCCCCGGCGGGACTAGCGGGCGTCTTGACATTCAGTACTTC. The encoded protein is CASSPGGTSGRLDIQYF.

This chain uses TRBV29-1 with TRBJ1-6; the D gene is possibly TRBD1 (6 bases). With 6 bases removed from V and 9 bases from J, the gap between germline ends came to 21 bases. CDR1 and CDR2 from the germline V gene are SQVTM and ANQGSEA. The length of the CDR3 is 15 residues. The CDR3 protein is CSVANSSGGRSPLHF. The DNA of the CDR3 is TGCAGCGTAGCTAATTCTTCGGGGGGGCGTTCACCCCTCCACTTT.

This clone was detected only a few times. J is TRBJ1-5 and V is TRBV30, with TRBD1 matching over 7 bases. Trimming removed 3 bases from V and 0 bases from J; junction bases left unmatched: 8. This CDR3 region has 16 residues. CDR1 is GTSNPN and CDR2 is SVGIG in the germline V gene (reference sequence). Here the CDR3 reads CAWSPGGNDSNQPQHF. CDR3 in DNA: TGTGCCTGGAGCCCAGGGGGGAATGATAGCAATCAGCCCCAGCATTTT.

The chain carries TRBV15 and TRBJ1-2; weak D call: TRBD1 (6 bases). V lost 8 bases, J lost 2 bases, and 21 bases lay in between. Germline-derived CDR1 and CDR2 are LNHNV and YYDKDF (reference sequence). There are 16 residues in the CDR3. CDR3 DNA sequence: TGTGCCACCGCGGATCTGGGGGCAACTGGCAACTATGGCTACACCTTC. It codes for CATADLGATGNYGYTF. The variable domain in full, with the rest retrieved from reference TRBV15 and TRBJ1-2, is DAMVIQNPRYQVTQFGKPVTLSCSQTLNHNVMYWYQQKSSQAPKLLFHYYDKDFNNEADTPDNFQSRRPNTSFCFLDIRSPGLGDTAMYLCATADLGATGNYGYTFGSGTRLTVV.

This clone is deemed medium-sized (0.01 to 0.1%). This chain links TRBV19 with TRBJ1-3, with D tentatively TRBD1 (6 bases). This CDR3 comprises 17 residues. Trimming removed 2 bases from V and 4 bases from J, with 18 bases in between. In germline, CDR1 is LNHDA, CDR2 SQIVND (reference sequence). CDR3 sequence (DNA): TGTGCCAGTAGTATACTTTCGGGACACGGCAGAGGAAACACCATATATTTT. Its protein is CASSILSGHGRGNTIYF. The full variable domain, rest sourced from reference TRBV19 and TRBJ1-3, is DGGITQSPKYLFRKEGQNVTLSCEQNLNHDAMYWYRQDPGQGLRLIYYSQIVNDFQKGDIAEGYSVSREKKESFPLTVTSAQKNPTAFYLCASSILSGHGRGNTIYFGEGSWLTVV.

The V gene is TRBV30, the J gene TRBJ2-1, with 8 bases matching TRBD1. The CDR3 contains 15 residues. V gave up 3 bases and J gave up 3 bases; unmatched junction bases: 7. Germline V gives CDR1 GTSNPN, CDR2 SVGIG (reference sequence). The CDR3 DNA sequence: TGTGCCTGGAGCCGACTGGACAGGGACTACAATGAGCAGTTCTTC. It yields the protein CAWSRLDRDYNEQFF.

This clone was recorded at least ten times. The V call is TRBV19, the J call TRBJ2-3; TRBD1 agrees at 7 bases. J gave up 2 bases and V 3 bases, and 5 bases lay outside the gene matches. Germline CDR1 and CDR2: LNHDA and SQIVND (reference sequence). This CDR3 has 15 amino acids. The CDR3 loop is CASSIDRAYTDTQYF. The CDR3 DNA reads TGTGCCAGTAGTATCGACAGGGCTTACACAGATACGCAGTATTTT.

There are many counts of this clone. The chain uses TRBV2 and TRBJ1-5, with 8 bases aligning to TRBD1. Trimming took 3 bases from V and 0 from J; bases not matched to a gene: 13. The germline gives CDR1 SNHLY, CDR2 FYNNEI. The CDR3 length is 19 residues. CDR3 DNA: TGTGCCAGCAGTGAGTTGAGGCAGGGGGCTTTCTATAGCAATCAGCCCCAGCATTTT. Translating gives CASSELRQGAFYSNQPQHF.

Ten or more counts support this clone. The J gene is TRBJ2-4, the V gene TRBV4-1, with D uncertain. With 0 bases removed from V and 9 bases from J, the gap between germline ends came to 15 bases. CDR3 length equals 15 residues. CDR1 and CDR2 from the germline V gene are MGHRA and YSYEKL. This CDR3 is CASSQEGYNSGIQYF. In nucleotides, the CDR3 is TGCGCCAGCAGCCAAGAGGGCTACAATTCTGGCATTCAGTACTTC.

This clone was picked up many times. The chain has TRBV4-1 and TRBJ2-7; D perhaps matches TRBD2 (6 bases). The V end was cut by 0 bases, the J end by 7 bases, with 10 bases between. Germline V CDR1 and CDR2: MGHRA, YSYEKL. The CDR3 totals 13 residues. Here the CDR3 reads CASSQDGGGEQYF. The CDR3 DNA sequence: TGCGCCAGCAGCCAAGATGGTGGAGGGGAGCAGTACTTC.

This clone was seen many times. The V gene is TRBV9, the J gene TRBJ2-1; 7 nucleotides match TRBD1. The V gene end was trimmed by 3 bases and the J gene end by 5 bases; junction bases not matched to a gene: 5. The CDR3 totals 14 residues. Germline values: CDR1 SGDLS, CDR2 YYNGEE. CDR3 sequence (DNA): TGTGCCAGCAGCGCCCCGGGACAGAACAATGAGCAGTTCTTC. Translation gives CASSAPGQNNEQFF.